These 31 T cell receptor beta chains came from one sample sequenced in a study of blood T cell repertoires in COVID-19. Sequencing was performed with immunoSEQ multiplex PCR; in TCRdb, only in-frame clones are kept and a portion is missing. Of roughly 330,000 clones in the sample, 70% to 90% are singletons; the top ten hold about 10%. The sequencing sample was made of PBMCs or T cells enriched from blood (not recorded which). Receptors originate from a woman under 30 who had recovered from COVID-19.

The J gene is TRBJ2-3, the V gene TRBV7-6; maybe TRBD2 (5 bases). The CDR3 has 15 residues. V gave up 10 bases and J gave up 0 bases, with 17 bases separating them. Germline V gene data show CDR1 as SGHVS and CDR2 as FNYEAQ. The DNA for the CDR3 is TGTGCCATTTCCTTGCGGGCCCAGAGCACAGATACGCAGTATTTT. Amino acids: CAISLRAQSTDTQYF.

The rearrangement uses TRBV14 and TRBJ1-3; perhaps TRBD1 as D (5 bases). Germline-derived CDR1 and CDR2 are SGHDN and FVKESK. Trimming left V 4 bases short and J 0 bases short, with 13 bases between. The CDR3 extends over 16 amino acids. The CDR3, as DNA: TGTGCCAGCAGCCCCAATGGAGGGGTCTCTGGAAACACCATATATTTT. This encodes CASSPNGGVSGNTIYF.

This clone has only one observation. The chain couples TRBV6-5 to TRBJ2-7, with a tentative D call TRBD1 (5 bases). The V gene lost 6 bases and the J gene lost 5 bases, with 8 bases spanning the gap. The CDR3 has 11 amino acids. The germline V gene encodes CDR1 MNHEY and CDR2 SVGAGI. The CDR3 spells CASSQGNEQYF. As DNA, the CDR3 is TGTGCCAGCAGCCAGGGTAACGAGCAGTACTTC.

CDR3 residues: CASSVGEDTQYF. The CDR3 DNA reads TGTGCCAGCAGCGTAGGAGAAGATACGCAGTATTTT. The gene calls are TRBV9 and TRBJ2-3; the D is unclear. This CDR3 is built from 12 residues. In germline, CDR1 is SGDLS, CDR2 YYNGEE. Trimming pared 0 bases from V and 5 bases from J, leaving 4 bases between.

This clone appeared once. The chain combines TRBV28 with TRBJ1-2; D may be TRBD1 (6 bases). V was trimmed by 7 bases and J by 6 bases, leaving 18 bases between them. This CDR3 has 14 residues. Germline V gene sequence: CDR1 MDHEN, CDR2 SYDVKM. Here the CDR3 reads CASKEGYTGNGYTF. The DNA for the CDR3 is TGTGCCAGCAAGGAAGGCTATACAGGGAATGGCTACACCTTC.

This chain links TRBV4-1 with TRBJ1-1, with D perhaps matching TRBD1 (6 bases). This CDR3 has 16 amino acids. CDR1 is MGHRA and CDR2 is YSYEKL in the germline V gene. V dropped 0 bases and J dropped 4 bases, with 15 bases sitting between them. The DNA for the CDR3 is TGCGCCAGCAGCCAAGAAGGGCAGGGGTTGGGCACTGAAGCTTTCTTT. As protein: CASSQEGQGLGTEAFF.

The chain uses TRBV30 and TRBJ2-2; TRBD2 agrees at 8 bases. Germline V gene lookup returns CDR1 GTSNPN and CDR2 SVGIG (reference sequence). The CDR3 contains 13 residues. The junction had 2 bases not matched to a gene; V was cut back by 5 bases and J by 3 bases. The CDR3 DNA sequence: TGTGCCTGGGGCGGGGGGTACACCGGGGAGCTGTTTTTT. Its protein is CAWGGGYTGELFF.

The rearrangement links TRBV5-4 to TRBJ2-7, with D possibly being TRBD1 (5 bases). The CDR3 extends over 14 amino acids. From germline, CDR1 is SGHNT and CDR2 YYREEE (reference sequence). V was shortened by 4 bases and J by 3 bases, with 14 bases between the two germline ends. The DNA of the CDR3 is TGTGCCAGCAGCCCCGACGCAGGGTACTACGAGCAGTACTTC. It encodes CASSPDAGYYEQYF.

The V gene is TRBV11-2, the J gene TRBJ2-7, with 9 bases matching TRBD1. CDR1 is SGHAT, CDR2 FQNNGV, per germline. Germline trimming cut 4 bases from V and 4 bases from J; bases unmatched to any gene: 5. This CDR3 has 14 amino acids. This CDR3 reads CASSSGQGRYEQYF. The CDR3 bases are TGTGCCAGCAGCTCGGGACAGGGAAGATACGAGCAGTACTTC. The full variable domain, rest sourced from reference TRBV11-2 and TRBJ2-7, is EAGVAQSPRYKIIEKRQSVAFWCNPISGHATLYWYQQILGQGPKLLIQFQNNGVVDDSQLPKDRFSAERLKGVDSTLKIQPAKLEDSAVYLCASSSGQGRYEQYFGPGTRLTVT.

V is TRBV5-1 and J is TRBJ2-1; D is unclear. The CDR3 loop spans 17 amino acids. Looked up from germline, CDR1 is SGHRS and CDR2 is YFSETQ. The germline V and J ends were trimmed by 4 bases and 0 bases, with 17 bases remaining between them. In DNA, the CDR3 is TGCGCCAGCAGCCCCCGTGTAGCCCAATACTCCTACAATGAGCAGTTCTTC. It codes for CASSPRVAQYSYNEQFF.

As DNA, the CDR3 is TGTGCCAGCAGTGACTCGACGACAACCTCCCTGTGGAACACTGAAGCTTTCTTT. Encoded protein: CASSDSTTTSLWNTEAFF. V and J are TRBV6-4 and TRBJ1-1; no definite D call. Deletions cut 0 bases from V and 1 base from J, with 18 bases between. CDR1 is MRHNA, CDR2 SNTAGT, per germline. CDR3 length: 18 residues.

This chain uses TRBV21-1 with TRBJ2-2; the table's D call, TRBD1, has no DNA check behind it. TRBV21-1 is designated a pseudogene. This CDR3 has 17 residues. The CDR3 DNA is TGTGCCAGCAGCAAAATGCGGGACAGGGGAAGCGCCGGGGAGCTGTTTTTT. Amino acids: CASSKMRDRGSAGELFF.

V and J are TRBV7-3 and TRBJ2-2; no reliable D call. Germline V gene sequence: CDR1 SGHTA, CDR2 FQGTGA. The CDR3 consists of 15 residues. Trimming removed 1 base from V and 2 bases from J, with 8 bases in between. This chain's CDR3 is CASSLSLVNTGELFF. The CDR3 DNA follows: TGTGCCAGCAGCTTAAGTCTAGTTAACACCGGGGAGCTGTTTTTT.

This chain joins TRBV18 and TRBJ1-2; 8 bases are shared with TRBD1. J was trimmed by 7 bases and V by 3 bases; bases with no gene match: 4. There are 13 residues in the CDR3. The germline V gene encodes CDR1 KGHSH and CDR2 LQKENI. The chain's CDR3 is CASSPSDRAGYTF. CDR3 sequence (DNA): TGTGCCAGCTCACCCTCGGACAGGGCTGGCTACACCTTC. Supplemented by reference TRBV18 and TRBJ1-2, the full variable domain reads NAGVMQNPRHLVRRRGQEARLRCSPMKGHSHVYWYRQLPEEGLKFMVYLQKENIIDESGMPKERFSAEFPKEGPSILRIQQVVRGDSAAYFCASSPSDRAGYTFGSGTRLTVV.

As to this clone: A junction boundary mismatches the germline segment, possibly from a read error. This sequence joins TRBV27 and TRBJ2-1; tentative D call: TRBD1 (6 bases). Germline-derived CDR1 and CDR2 are MNHEY and SMNVEV (reference sequence). The CDR3 spans 18 residues. This chain's CDR3 is CASSLFPQQGELYNEQFF. The CDR3 nucleotides are TGTGCCAGCAGCTTATTCCCCCAACAGGGAGAGCTATACAATGAGCAGTTCTTC.

V usage is TRBV18 and J usage is TRBJ1-1, with 7 bases matching TRBD1. The CDR3 runs to 13 residues. Trimming cost V 6 bases and J 1 base; bases outside gene matches: 2. The V gene's germline CDR1 is KGHSH and CDR2 LQKENI. CDR3: CASSGTENTEAFF. DNA for the CDR3: TGTGCCAGCTCGGGGACAGAGAACACTGAAGCTTTCTTT.

This clone has more than one count but fewer than ten. This chain links TRBV6-6 with TRBJ1-1, with D tentatively TRBD1 (5 bases). Germline CDR1 reads MNHNY; CDR2 reads SVGAGI (reference sequence). V gave up 6 bases and J gave up 2 bases, with 13 bases separating them. This CDR3 contains 14 residues. The CDR3 DNA follows: TGTGCCAGCAGGCTCGACAGACAAAACACTGAAGCTTTCTTT. It translates to CASRLDRQNTEAFF.

The table lists this clone with a few counts. This chain uses TRBV12-3 or TRBV12-4 with TRBJ2-7; TRBD1 is a possible D gene (5 bases). The CDR3 has 13 amino acids. With 1 base removed from V and 8 bases from J, the gap between germline ends came to 12 bases. CDR3 residues: CASSLGRLGQQYF. CDR3 in DNA: TGTGCCAGCAGTTTAGGGCGGCTGGGGCAGCAGTACTTC.

The chain uses TRBV7-9 and TRBJ1-1; 9 bases fit TRBD1. With V trimmed by 5 bases and J by 4 bases, 5 bases remained unmatched. Germline CDR1 and CDR2: SEHNR and FQNEAQ (reference sequence). The CDR3 runs 14 residues. The CDR3: CASSNQQGATEAFF. CDR3 bases: TGTGCCAGCAGCAACCAACAGGGGGCCACTGAAGCTTTCTTT.

The genes are TRBV19 and TRBJ1-1; TRBD1 matches at 9 bases. Germline values: CDR1 LNHDA, CDR2 SQIVND (reference sequence). CDR3 length equals 15 residues. Losses at the gene ends were 5 bases for V and 1 base for J; bases not matched to a gene: 5. CDR3 region: CASSSKGQGNTEAFF. The DNA for the CDR3 is TGTGCCAGTAGTTCAAAGGGACAGGGGAACACTGAAGCTTTCTTT.

This clone was seen ten or more times. This chain links TRBV7-9 with TRBJ2-1, with 8 bases identical to TRBD2. This CDR3 is built from 15 residues. After removal of 6 bases from V and 6 bases from J, the junction contained 10 bases not matched to a gene. Germline values: CDR1 SEHNR, CDR2 FQNEAQ (reference sequence). CDR3 loop: CASRPREGGFNEQFF. The DNA of the CDR3 is TGTGCCAGCAGGCCACGGGAGGGAGGATTCAATGAGCAGTTCTTC.

The CDR3 DNA sequence: TGTGCCAGCACCTCGAGCGGGATCCCGGGCAATGAGCAGTTCTTC. This codes for CASTSSGIPGNEQFF. The chain uses TRBV28 and TRBJ2-1; 7 bases fit TRBD2. Trimming took 7 bases from V and 6 from J; bases not matched to a gene: 12. The CDR3 contains 15 residues. Germline V gives CDR1 MDHEN, CDR2 SYDVKM.

V is TRBV3-1 (or the pseudogene TRBV3-2) and J is TRBJ2-3; a possible D gene is TRBD2 (5 bases). This CDR3 is 17 amino acids long. The V end lost 0 bases, the J end lost 1 base, and 14 bases lay between the germline ends. Germline V CDR1 and CDR2: LGHDT, YNNKEL (reference sequence). As DNA, the CDR3 is TGTGCCAGCAGCCAAGATCCCCCAGCGGAGGGCACAGATACGCAGTATTTT. Residues: CASSQDPPAEGTDTQYF.

J is TRBJ1-5 and V is TRBV5-4; D ambiguous. CDR3 length: 12 residues. V lost 10 bases, J lost 6 bases, and 14 bases lay in between. CDR1 is SGHNT, CDR2 YYREEE, per germline (reference sequence). For the CDR3, the DNA is TGTGCCGTAAGTTACCCAGGTCAGCCCCAGCATTTT. It yields the protein CAVSYPGQPQHF.

The chain joins TRBV28 to TRBJ2-4, with 7 bases aligning to TRBD2. Trimming took 5 bases from V and 3 from J; bases not matched to a gene: 10. The V gene's germline CDR1 is MDHEN and CDR2 SYDVKM. This CDR3 has 16 amino acids. The DNA of the CDR3 is TGTGCCAGCAGTCCCACGGCGCTAGCGGTCAAAAACATTCAGTACTTC. As protein: CASSPTALAVKNIQYF.

The gene calls are TRBV7-2 and TRBJ2-1; D is undetermined. Looked up from germline, CDR1 is SGHTA and CDR2 is FQGNSA. The CDR3 runs 16 residues. Trimming left V 5 bases short and J 6 bases short, with 20 bases between. The CDR3 is CASSLNPLVGGNEQFF. CDR3 DNA: TGTGCCAGCAGCCTCAATCCTTTAGTTGGTGGCAATGAGCAGTTCTTC.

V gene TRBV7-2 combines with J gene TRBJ2-7; D is undetermined. Germline V gene data show CDR1 as SGHTA and CDR2 as FQGNSA. The V end lost 3 bases, the J end lost 6 bases, and 6 bases lay between the germline ends. CDR3 length equals 11 residues. The chain's CDR3 is CASSLRSEQYF. The CDR3 region has the DNA TGTGCCAGCAGCTTGAGGAGCGAGCAGTACTTC. The full variable domain, completed using reference TRBV7-2 and TRBJ2-7, is GAGVSQSPSNKVTEKGKDVELRCDPISGHTALYWYRQSLGQGLEFLIYFQGNSAPDKSGLPSDRFSAERTGGSVSTLTIQRTQQEDSAVYLCASSLRSEQYFGPGTRLTVT.

The V call is TRBV10-3, the J call TRBJ2-1, with TRBD2 matching 13 bases. The CDR3 covers 17 residues. Trimming at V came to 6 bases and at J to 7 bases, leaving 12 bases not matched to a gene. Germline V gene data show CDR1 as ENHRY and CDR2 as SYGVKD. The CDR3 is CAIRPTSGRARVNEQFF. Written as DNA, the CDR3 is TGTGCCATCAGACCAACTAGCGGGAGGGCTCGGGTAAATGAGCAGTTCTTC.

The chain carries TRBV7-9 and TRBJ1-2; 8 positions match TRBD1. The length of the CDR3 is 14 residues. With 3 bases clipped from V and 6 bases from J, the junction kept 6 bases outside the gene matches. Germline CDR1 SEHNR, CDR2 FQNEAQ (reference sequence). The CDR3 sequence is CASSFRSGGDGYTF. CDR3 nucleotides: TGTGCCAGCAGCTTTAGGTCAGGGGGCGATGGCTACACCTTC.

In the case of this clone: Sequence at one end of the junction differs from germline and may be a read error. The gene calls are TRBV29-1 and TRBJ1-1, with 7 nucleotides matching TRBD1. The CDR3 has 12 residues. Germline V gene sequence: CDR1 SQVTM, CDR2 ANQGSEA. This chain's CDR3 is CSVVQGNSEAFF. In DNA, the CDR3 is TGCAGCGTCGTACAGGGGAACTCTGAAGCTTTCTTT. Looking up the rest from reference TRBV29-1 and TRBJ1-1 gives the full variable domain: SAVISQKPSRDICQRGTSLTIQCQVDSQVTMMFWYRQQPGQSLTLIATANQGSEATYESGFVIDKFPISRPNLTFSTLTVSNMSPEDSSIYLCSVVQGNSEAFFGQGTRLTVV.

The chain uses TRBV6-5 and TRBJ2-1; no clear D. Deletions cut 7 bases from V and 4 bases from J, with 14 bases between. CDR3 size: 14 residues. CDR1 and CDR2 from the germline V gene are MNHEY and SVGAGI. CDR3 coding DNA: TGTGCCAGCACCCCTGACCCCAGGTACAATGAGCAGTTCTTC. It yields the protein CASTPDPRYNEQFF.